The T cell receptor beta chain described here comes from a study of CD8 T cells in ankylosing spondylitis. Whole-study findings and limits: Past research had described some motif variants in reactive arthritis synovial fluid and blood. Clones linked to disease were reported to show significant enrichment in matched ankylosing spondylitis synovial fluid. Seven or eight highly homologous variants made up a TCR beta motif, and this motif appeared characteristic of ankylosing spondylitis blood.

A note on this clonotype: Its antigen is still unknown.

CDR3 length equals 13 residues. V lost 3 bases and J lost 3, with 8 bases in between. Per germline, CDR1 KGHSH and CDR2 LQKENI. Quantitative 5'-RACE with molecular barcodes was used to make the TCR beta libraries. TCRdb re-analysed the 5' RACE reads in MiXCR, keeping a single row per CDR3 protein. Among roughly 440,000 distinct CDR3 sequences listed, roughly 15% were seen once. V is TRBV18 and J is TRBJ2-5; no clear D. The sample taken for sequencing was blood, either unsorted or a sorted T cell fraction (not recorded which). The clonotype originates from a male donor with ankylosing spondylitis. CDR3 in DNA: TGTGCCAGCTCACCTGGGCGGAAAGAGACCCAGTACTTC. Protein: CASSPGRKETQYF.